The 21 T cell receptor beta chains reported below all come from one sample, sequenced in a study of immune evolution from preneoplasia to lung adenocarcinoma. Some clones are missing from TCRdb's copy, which holds only in-frame ones; the method was immunoSEQ multiplex PCR. The sample contains some 11,000 clones, 82% of which appear only once. The sequencing input was FFPE minimally invasive lung adenocarcinoma tissue. The receptors originated from a person between 65 and 79 years old with lung adenocarcinoma.

In regard to this clone: The junction does not match germline at one end; this may be a read error. The chain carries TRBV7-7 and TRBJ2-1, with D possibly matching TRBD2 (5 bases). Germline CDR1 is SSHAT and CDR2 is FNYEAQ (reference sequence). CDR3 length: 13 residues. CDR3 bases: TGTGCTAGCAGCTTAGGTGGAGGCAATGAGCAGTTCTTC. It yields the protein CASSLGGGNEQFF.

The V and J genes are TRBV9 and TRBJ1-2; 7 nucleotides agree with TRBD1. Germline CDR1 SGDLS, CDR2 YYNGEE. J was trimmed by 8 bases and V by 3 bases; bases with no gene match: 7. The CDR3 sequence is 13 residues long. CDR3 in amino acids: CASSADRVGGYTF. In nucleotides, the CDR3 is TGTGCCAGCAGCGCCGACAGGGTAGGAGGCTACACCTTC.

CDR3 in amino acids: CASSFGTVVTHEQYF. The CDR3 DNA follows: TGTGCCAGCAGTTTTGGGACAGTCGTCACCCACGAGCAGTACTTC. J is TRBJ2-7 and V is TRBV6-5; TRBD1 agrees at 7 bases. CDR1 MNHEY and CDR2 SVGAGI come from the germline V gene. The trim removed 4 bases at V and 5 bases at J, leaving 11 bases unmatched. The CDR3 loop spans 15 amino acids.

The rearrangement links TRBV29-1 to TRBJ1-1; TRBD1 might be the D (6 bases). Germline V gene lookup returns CDR1 SQVTM and CDR2 ANQGSEA. CDR3 size: 14 residues. V was cut by 5 bases and J by 4 bases, with 17 bases left in between. CDR3 nucleotide sequence: TGCAGCGTTTTTAGGGGGGCGGGACGCACTGAAGCTTTCTTT. Protein product: CSVFRGAGRTEAFF.

This chain joins TRBV7-9 and TRBJ1-2; TRBD1 is a possible D gene (6 bases). This CDR3 spans 13 amino acids. The V gene's germline CDR1 is SEHNR and CDR2 FQNEAQ (reference sequence). Trimming left V 3 bases short and J 7 bases short, with 12 bases between. In nucleotides, the CDR3 is TGTGCCAGCAGCTTGAGGGCCAGGGGTGGCTACACCTTC. It codes for CASSLRARGGYTF.

A few counts support this clone. The CDR3: CASSTGSITEAFF. For the CDR3, the DNA is TGTGCCAGCAGTACAGGGTCCATCACTGAAGCTTTCTTT. This sequence joins TRBV6-5 and TRBJ1-1; D is perhaps TRBD1 (6 bases). Germline CDR1 and CDR2: MNHEY and SVGAGI. This CDR3 region has 13 residues. Trimming shortened V by 5 bases and J by 4 bases, and 11 bases separated the two germline ends.

This clone was seen once. The same CDR3 arises from other DNA sequences in this sample as well. This chain links TRBV5-6 with TRBJ1-2; no reliable D call. V was shortened by 0 bases and J by 4 bases, with 7 bases between the two germline ends. The CDR3 is made up of 13 amino acids. The V gene's germline CDR1 is SGHDT and CDR2 YYEEEE. The CDR3 loop is CASSLGGSYGYTF. As DNA, the CDR3 is TGTGCCAGCAGCTTGGGAGGGAGCTATGGCTACACCTTC.

CDR3: CASRNTGQRSGYTF. CDR3 nucleotide sequence: TGTGCCAGCAGAAACACGGGACAGCGGAGTGGCTACACCTTC. The V gene is TRBV6-1, the J gene TRBJ1-2; 7 bases line up with TRBD1. Germline V gene lookup returns CDR1 MNHNS and CDR2 SASEGT. Trimming cost V 6 bases and J 7 bases; bases outside gene matches: 11. The CDR3 has 14 residues.

This clone was observed a single time. The V gene is TRBV20-1, the J gene TRBJ2-1; D not certain. The CDR3 has 11 amino acids. Trimming took off 1 base at V and 9 bases at J, with 7 bases between the two ends. From germline, CDR1 is DFQATT and CDR2 SNEGSKA (reference sequence). The CDR3 here is CSARGLSEQFF. Here the CDR3 DNA reads TGCAGTGCTAGAGGACTGAGTGAGCAGTTCTTC.

The chain has TRBV7-6 and TRBJ1-3; tentatively, D is TRBD1 (6 bases). Per the germline V gene, CDR1 is SGHVS and CDR2 is FNYEAQ. The CDR3 spans 14 residues. V lost 6 bases, J lost 3 bases, and 12 bases lay in between. Here the CDR3 reads CASRPQGSGNTIYF. Here the CDR3 DNA reads TGTGCCAGCAGACCACAGGGAAGTGGAAACACCATATATTTT.

The chain combines TRBV7-3 with TRBJ2-2; TRBD2 aligns across 9 bases. Germline CDR1 SGHTA, CDR2 FQGTGA. This CDR3 comprises 15 residues. Losses at the gene ends were 5 bases for V and 6 bases for J; bases not matched to a gene: 7. The CDR3 here is CASSLASGEAGELFF. As DNA, the CDR3 is TGTGCCAGCAGCCTAGCTAGCGGGGAGGCCGGGGAGCTGTTTTTT.

The chain employs TRBV4-2 and TRBJ1-4; 10 nucleotides agree with TRBD1. With V trimmed by 7 bases and J by 6 bases, 5 bases remained unmatched. The germline gives CDR1 LGHNA, CDR2 YNFKEQ. This CDR3 is 14 amino acids long. CDR3 in DNA: TGTGCCAGCACTGACAGGGGGCGGGATGAAAAACTGTTTTTT. Its translation: CASTDRGRDEKLFF.

The chain uses TRBV30 and TRBJ1-2; D is unclear. The CDR3 runs 13 residues. CDR1 is GTSNPN, CDR2 SVGIG, per germline (reference sequence). The V and J ends lost 3 bases and 0 bases respectively, with 8 bases between them. The CDR3 coding sequence is TGTGCCTGGAGCCGGGGAGCTAACTATGGCTACACCTTC. It specifies CAWSRGANYGYTF.

This clone has just a few counts. The V and J genes are TRBV11-2 and TRBJ2-3; 9 nucleotides match TRBD1. Germline CDR1 and CDR2: SGHAT and FQNNGV. The CDR3 is 15 residues long. V shed 0 bases, J shed 4 bases, and the junction held 2 bases outside the gene matches. CDR3: CASSLEQGAADTQYF. CDR3 coding DNA: TGTGCCAGCAGCTTAGAACAGGGGGCAGCAGATACGCAGTATTTT.

This rearrangement joins TRBV2 to TRBJ1-3; no definite D call. The CDR3 runs to 15 residues. V gave up 3 bases and J gave up 0 bases, with 9 bases separating them. In germline, CDR1 is SNHLY, CDR2 FYNNEI. The CDR3 loop reads CASSDQLFSGNTIYF. As DNA, the CDR3 is TGTGCCAGCAGTGACCAGCTATTCTCTGGAAACACCATATATTTT.

This clone was seen just once. The chain carries TRBV28 and TRBJ1-5, with 9 positions matching TRBD1. The germline V gene has CDR1 MDHEN and CDR2 SYDVKM. The CDR3 spans 16 residues. The J segment lost 2 bases and the V segment lost 2 bases, leaving 4 bases of the junction unmatched. CDR3 in DNA: TGTGCCAGCAGTTTACCCCGGGACAGGGGCAATCAGCCCCAGCATTTT. Amino acid sequence: CASSLPRDRGNQPQHF.

The V and J genes are TRBV11-2 and TRBJ2-5; D uncertain. V lost 2 bases and J 3 bases, leaving 4 bases between the germline ends. This CDR3 spans 12 amino acids. Germline V gene data show CDR1 as SGHAT and CDR2 as FQNNGV. CDR3 residues: CASSLQEETQYF. For the CDR3, the DNA is TGTGCCAGCAGCTTACAGGAAGAGACCCAGTACTTC.

The chain carries TRBV6-1 and TRBJ2-2; possible D gene TRBD1, 5 bases. This CDR3 comprises 13 residues. Trimming took 6 bases from V and 6 from J, leaving 11 bases between them. Per germline, CDR1 MNHNS and CDR2 SASEGT. CDR3 bases: TGTGCCAGCAGCACCAGGGTCCCCGGGGAGCTGTTTTTT. Amino acid sequence: CASSTRVPGELFF.

This clone was counted between two and nine times. This chain uses TRBV18 with TRBJ2-6; 10 nucleotides agree with TRBD1. The CDR3 is 18 residues long. V lost 6 bases to trimming and J lost 0 bases; unmatched junction nucleotides: 8. The germline CDR1 and CDR2 sequences are KGHSH and LQKENI. CDR3 region: CASSQTGTGDSGANVLTF. DNA of the CDR3: TGTGCCAGCTCCCAAACCGGGACAGGGGACTCTGGGGCCAACGTCCTGACTTTC.

The CDR3: CASSHYRDLPYNEQFF. The DNA of the CDR3 is TGTGCCAGCAGCCACTACCGGGACCTCCCCTACAATGAGCAGTTCTTC. The genes are TRBV4-2 and TRBJ2-1; the D call may be TRBD1 or TRBD2 (5 bases each). The V end lost 3 bases, the J end lost 2 bases, and 14 bases lay between the germline ends. The CDR3 spans 16 residues. Per germline, CDR1 LGHNA and CDR2 YNFKEQ.

The chain joins TRBV11-2 to TRBJ2-7; D gene ambiguous. The CDR3 has 14 amino acids. Germline values: CDR1 SGHAT, CDR2 FQNNGV. Trimming left V 7 bases short and J 0 bases short, with 13 bases between. The CDR3 region is CASTGTHSSYEQYF. CDR3 DNA sequence: TGTGCCAGCACCGGAACCCATAGCTCCTACGAGCAGTACTTC.